Sequencing of this T cell receptor (beta chain) was carried out in a study of T cells in Graves' hyperthyroidism and ophthalmopathy. The source material, RNA transcripts, was used to amplify TCR beta CDR3 regions. Primed by the HTBI set, a first-round RT-PCR was run on the TCR CDR3. TCRdb fed the multiplex PCR reads into MiXCR, producing one record per CDR3 protein. The repertoire holds 280,000 or so distinct CDR3 sequences, with about 16% as singletons. Hyperthyroidism was newly diagnosed in patients aged 18 to 65 (duration under 2 months). Any patient presenting with uncontrolled infection, other autoimmune disease, pregnancy or lactation was left out. Broader study findings: In simple terms, a model built on 13 V-J features told ophthalmopathy apart from stable hyperthyroidism. Most expanded thyroid clonotypes above 0.001 recurred in blood.

This clonotype was picked up many times. Its cognate antigen is unknown. The sample was blood. This TCR derives from a woman aged 50 to 60 with Graves' hyperthyroidism that later progressed to Graves' ophthalmopathy.

The CDR3 loop reads CASSSANEQFF. In DNA form, the CDR3 reads TGCGCCAGCAGCTCCGCGAATGAGCAGTTCTTC. This chain joins TRBV5-1 and TRBJ2-1; D gene uncertain. Between the trimmed V and J ends, which lost 3 bases and 7 bases, there was a span of 5 bases. Germline CDR1 and CDR2: SGHRS and YFSETQ. The CDR3 spans 11 residues.